This passage covers 3 T cell receptor beta chains from one sample sequenced in a study of cytomegalovirus exposure and HLA in healthy donors. The PCR ran on 60 Vbeta and 13 Jbeta primers. Here immunoSEQ multiplex PCR was the method, and the copy in TCRdb shows in-frame clones only, minus some. In total, the table holds approximately 110,000 clones. The sample comprised PBMCs. The origin of the receptors is a man aged 30 to 45 in good health and CMV-seronegative.

The chain is built from TRBV5-1 and TRBJ2-3; a weak D match, TRBD2 (5 bases). Germline CDR1 reads SGHRS; CDR2 reads YFSETQ. There are 12 residues in the CDR3. V lost 2 bases and J lost 8, with 9 bases in between. The CDR3 sequence: CASSFGETTQYF. CDR3 DNA sequence: TGCGCCAGCAGCTTTGGGGAGACTACGCAGTATTTT.

The genes are TRBV19 and TRBJ2-1; a weak D match, TRBD2 (6 bases). Trimming pared 9 bases from V and 3 bases from J, leaving 24 bases between. Germline-derived CDR1 and CDR2 are LNHDA and SQIVND (reference sequence). This CDR3 is built from 17 residues. The CDR3: CASHLGSPLGGYNEQFF. CDR3 nucleotide sequence: TGTGCCAGCCACCTCGGGTCCCCGTTGGGGGGCTACAATGAGCAGTTCTTC.

The chain recombines TRBV9 with TRBJ2-3; 9 bases agree with TRBD2. Unmatched junction bases numbered 17, after V lost 3 bases and J lost 6 bases. This CDR3 comprises 18 residues. Looked up from germline, CDR1 is SGDLS and CDR2 is YYNGEE. Written as DNA, the CDR3 is TGTGCCAGCAGCGCAACCCTAGAGGGAGCGGGGGGACGGGATACGCAGTATTTT. Residues: CASSATLEGAGGRDTQYF.